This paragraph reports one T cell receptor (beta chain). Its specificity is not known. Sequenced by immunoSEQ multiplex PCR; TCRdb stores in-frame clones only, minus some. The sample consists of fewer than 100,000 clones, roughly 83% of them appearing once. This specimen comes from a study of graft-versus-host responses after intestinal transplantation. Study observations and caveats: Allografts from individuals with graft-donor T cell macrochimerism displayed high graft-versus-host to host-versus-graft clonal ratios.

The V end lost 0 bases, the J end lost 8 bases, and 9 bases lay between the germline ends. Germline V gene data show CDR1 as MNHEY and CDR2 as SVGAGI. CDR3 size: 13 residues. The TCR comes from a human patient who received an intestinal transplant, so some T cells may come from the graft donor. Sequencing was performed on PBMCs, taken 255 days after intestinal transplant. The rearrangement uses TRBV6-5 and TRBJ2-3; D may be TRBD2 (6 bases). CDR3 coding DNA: TGTGCCAGCAGTTACTCGATCGGGGGTACGCAGTATTTT. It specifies CASSYSIGGTQYF.